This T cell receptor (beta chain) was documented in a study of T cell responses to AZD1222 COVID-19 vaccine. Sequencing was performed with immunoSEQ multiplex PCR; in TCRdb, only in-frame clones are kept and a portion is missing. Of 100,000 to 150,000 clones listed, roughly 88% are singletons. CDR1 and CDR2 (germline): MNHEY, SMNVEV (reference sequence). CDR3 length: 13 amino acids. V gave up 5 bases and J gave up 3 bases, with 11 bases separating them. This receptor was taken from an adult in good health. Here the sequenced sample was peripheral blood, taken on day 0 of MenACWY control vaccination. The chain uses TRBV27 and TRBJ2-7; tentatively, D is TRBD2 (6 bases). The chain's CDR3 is CASSALGGYEQYF. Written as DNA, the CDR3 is TGTGCCAGCAGTGCCCTGGGAGGCTACGAGCAGTACTTC.